Presented here are 30 T cell receptor beta chains from one specimen sequenced in a study of cytomegalovirus exposure and HLA in healthy donors listed by TCRdb under 2017. Preparation of the library involved the immunoSEQ multiplex PCR assay. For the multiplex PCR, a mixture combining 60 forward primers for TCR Vbeta segments and 13 reverse primers for TCR Jbeta segments was used. Imported from immuneACCESS, the table was reduced by TCRdb to in-frame sequences with V and J called. These copies leave out some clones; in studies compared against another copy, an unresolved V gene accounts for under half, and the cause of the remainder is not known. This sample lists roughly 72,000 clones; 74% were detected once. The ten largest clones take up roughly an eighth of the sample. The specimen sequenced was PBMCs. Every receptor here comes from a human donor in good health.

The rearrangement joins TRBV6-1 to TRBJ1-1; D call uncertain. CDR1 MNHNS and CDR2 SASEGT come from the germline V gene. The CDR3 sequence is 11 residues long. The V end was cut by 7 bases, the J end by 7 bases, with 10 bases between. The CDR3 DNA reads TGTGCCAGCATAAACTTTCATGAAGCTTTCTTT. The encoded protein is CASINFHEAFF.

This chain links TRBV9 with TRBJ2-7; possible D gene TRBD2, 6 bases. The CDR3 sequence is 14 residues long. CDR1 and CDR2 from the germline V gene are SGDLS and YYNGEE. V dropped 0 bases and J dropped 0 bases, with 7 bases sitting between them. CDR3 in amino acids: CASSVGDFSYEQYF. CDR3 bases: TGTGCCAGCAGCGTAGGGGACTTCTCCTACGAGCAGTACTTC.

Written as DNA, the CDR3 is TGTGCCAGCATCTTACCGGGACACGGCCAGCCCCAGCATTTT. It yields the protein CASILPGHGQPQHF. The gene calls are TRBV28 and TRBJ1-5; D may be TRBD1 (6 bases). The CDR3 extends over 14 amino acids. Germline CDR1 is MDHEN and CDR2 is SYDVKM. V lost 7 bases, J lost 7 bases, and 17 bases lay in between.

The CDR3 is CASSSGQGHYEQYF. CDR3 in DNA: TGTGCCAGTAGTTCCGGACAGGGGCACTACGAGCAGTACTTC. The chain combines TRBV19 with TRBJ2-7; 9 bases agree with TRBD1. V shed 5 bases, J shed 3 bases, and the junction held 5 bases outside the gene matches. Germline values: CDR1 LNHDA, CDR2 SQIVND (reference sequence). The CDR3 extends over 14 amino acids.

DNA of the CDR3: TGTGCCAGTAGTATGGGACAGTTGAACACTGAAGCTTTCTTT. Protein sequence: CASSMGQLNTEAFF. The chain recombines TRBV19 with TRBJ1-1; 7 bases line up with TRBD1. Losses at the gene ends were 3 bases for V and 0 bases for J; bases not matched to a gene: 1. Looked up from germline, CDR1 is LNHDA and CDR2 is SQIVND (reference sequence). This CDR3 region has 14 residues.

The rearrangement joins TRBV5-1 to TRBJ2-2; a weak D match, TRBD2 (5 bases). This CDR3 has 15 amino acids. The germline V gene encodes CDR1 SGHRS and CDR2 YFSETQ. V was shortened by 1 base and J by 0 bases, with 7 bases between the two germline ends. The CDR3 spells CASSLPGSNTGELFF. As DNA, the CDR3 is TGCGCCAGCAGCTTGCCGGGGTCGAACACCGGGGAGCTGTTTTTT.

V is TRBV29-1 and J is TRBJ2-2; D is possibly TRBD2 (8 bases). The germline V gene has CDR1 SQVTM and CDR2 ANQGSEA. V was trimmed by 5 bases and J by 7 bases, leaving 29 bases between them. This CDR3 comprises 18 residues. The CDR3: CSVSRTGQWGREGGELFF. The CDR3 DNA is TGCAGCGTTTCCCGGACAGGCCAATGGGGCCGGGAGGGCGGGGAGCTGTTTTTT.

This sequence joins TRBV14 and TRBJ2-7; 9 bases are shared with TRBD1. The germline V gene has CDR1 SGHDN and CDR2 FVKESK. V dropped 5 bases and J dropped 0; count of bases not matched to a gene: 2. CDR3 length: 14 amino acids. The CDR3 coding sequence is TGTGCCAGCAGCGAGACAGGGGGCTCCTACGAGCAGTACTTC. It is translated as CASSETGGSYEQYF.

The V and J genes are TRBV7-9 and TRBJ2-2; TRBD2 is a possible D gene (6 bases). Trimming removed 1 base at V and 8 bases at J, with 8 bases between. Looked up from germline, CDR1 is SEHNR and CDR2 is FQNEAQ (reference sequence). This CDR3 is built from 13 residues. This CDR3 reads CASSLEREGELFF. CDR3 DNA sequence: TGTGCCAGCAGCTTAGAACGGGAGGGGGAGCTGTTTTTT.

V gene TRBV28 combines with J gene TRBJ1-5, with 8 bases fitting TRBD1. Germline V gene data show CDR1 as MDHEN and CDR2 as SYDVKM. The V and J ends lost 4 bases and 1 base, in that order; junction bases with no gene match: 12. The CDR3 covers 18 residues. CDR3 loop: CASSSTGQGLISNQPQHF. The DNA of the CDR3 is TGTGCCAGCAGTTCCACAGGACAGGGCCTGATAAGCAATCAGCCCCAGCATTTT.

The V gene is TRBV2, the J gene TRBJ2-5, with D tentatively TRBD2 (5 bases). The V gene's germline CDR1 is SNHLY and CDR2 FYNNEI. Between the trimmed V and J ends, which lost 4 bases and 4 bases, there was a span of 13 bases. This CDR3 is built from 14 residues. The CDR3 region has the DNA TGTGCCAGCAGTGTTATTCTTGAGGGAGAGACCCAGTACTTC. It translates to CASSVILEGETQYF. Full variable domain (missing parts from reference TRBV2 and TRBJ2-5): EPEVTQTPSHQVTQMGQEVILRCVPISNHLYFYWYRQILGQKVEFLVSFYNNEISEKSEIFDDQFSVERPDGSNFTLKIRSTKLEDSAMYFCASSVILEGETQYFGPGTRLLVL.

This clone showed up just once. The chain recombines TRBV4-1 with TRBJ1-2; 7 bases match TRBD1. The CDR3 covers 17 residues. With 1 base clipped from V and 5 bases from J, the junction kept 13 bases outside the gene matches. Per the germline V gene, CDR1 is MGHRA and CDR2 is YSYEKL. The CDR3 bases are TGCGCCAGCAGCCAAGGTCCATACCCGACAGGGTGGTATGGCTACACCTTC. Translated, it gives CASSQGPYPTGWYGYTF.

This clone has only one observation. The rearrangement joins TRBV25-1 to TRBJ1-2; 7 bases agree with TRBD1. This CDR3 has 12 amino acids. CDR1 MGHDK and CDR2 SYGVNS come from the germline V gene. V was clipped by 8 bases and J by 8 bases; unmatched bases: 8. In DNA form, the CDR3 reads TGTGCCAGCGTTACAGGGGCGGGGGGCTACACCTTC. Amino acid sequence: CASVTGAGGYTF.

A few counts support this clone. The chain employs TRBV6-1 and TRBJ2-7; 8 bases align to TRBD1. J lost 0 bases, V lost 4 bases, and 5 bases had no gene match. The CDR3 loop spans 15 amino acids. The germline V gene encodes CDR1 MNHNS and CDR2 SASEGT. In DNA form, the CDR3 reads TGTGCCAGCAGTGCGGGACAGGCCTTCTCCTACGAGCAGTACTTC. Translating it yields CASSAGQAFSYEQYF.

The chain couples TRBV19 to TRBJ2-6; no firm D call. CDR3 length: 16 amino acids. Germline-derived CDR1 and CDR2 are LNHDA and SQIVND (reference sequence). Trimming left V 2 bases short and J 2 bases short, with 10 bases between. Here the CDR3 DNA reads TGTGCCAGTAGTATACTCGCTCGAGCTGGGGCCAACGTCCTGACTTTC. The encoded protein is CASSILARAGANVLTF.

The chain employs TRBV28 and TRBJ2-7; 9 nucleotides match TRBD2. The CDR3 is made up of 14 amino acids. Germline CDR1 is MDHEN and CDR2 is SYDVKM. Trimming removed 4 bases from V and 3 bases from J; junction bases left unmatched: 4. CDR3 protein: CASSSPSGNYEQYF. The CDR3 bases are TGTGCCAGCAGTTCCCCTAGCGGGAACTACGAGCAGTACTTC. The complete variable domain, with remaining parts taken from reference TRBV28 and TRBJ2-7, reads DVKVTQSSRYLVKRTGEKVFLECVQDMDHENMFWYRQDPGLGLRLIYFSYDVKMKEKGDIPEGYSVSREKKERFSLILESASTNQTSMYLCASSSPSGNYEQYFGPGTRLTVT.

This clone was counted between two and nine times. V usage is TRBV13 and J usage is TRBJ1-1, with TRBD1 matching 9 bases. CDR1 PRHDT and CDR2 FYEKMQ come from the germline V gene (reference sequence). There are 15 residues in the CDR3. J lost 1 base, V lost 2 bases, and 2 bases had no gene match. CDR3 DNA: TGTGCCAGCAGCTTATCGGGACAGGGGAACACTGAAGCTTTCTTT. This codes for CASSLSGQGNTEAFF.

The chain employs TRBV25-1 and TRBJ2-3; D remains ambiguous. The V end lost 4 bases, the J end lost 0 bases, and 8 bases lay between the germline ends. CDR3 length: 14 residues. Per the germline V gene, CDR1 is MGHDK and CDR2 is SYGVNS. The CDR3 protein is CASSGQISTDTQYF. The DNA of the CDR3 is TGTGCCAGCAGTGGGCAGATTAGCACAGATACGCAGTATTTT.

The chain links TRBV4-1 to TRBJ2-7, with no clear D. The V end was cut by 0 bases, the J end by 0 bases, with 9 bases between. Germline loops: CDR1 MGHRA, CDR2 YSYEKL. This CDR3 spans 15 amino acids. As DNA, the CDR3 is TGCGCCAGCAGCCAAGAACCCCCGAGCTCCTACGAGCAGTACTTC. Its protein is CASSQEPPSSYEQYF.

V usage is TRBV7-8 and J usage is TRBJ1-1, with a tentative D call TRBD1 (6 bases). V was trimmed by 7 bases and J by 5 bases, leaving 14 bases between them. Germline loops: CDR1 SGHVS, CDR2 FQNEAQ. This CDR3 comprises 13 residues. CDR3 region: CASTGGLGTEAFF. For the CDR3, the DNA is TGTGCCAGCACCGGGGGGCTGGGGACTGAAGCTTTCTTT.

This chain links TRBV28 with TRBJ1-2; TRBD1 matches at 7 bases. This CDR3 has 12 residues. Trimming at V came to 8 bases and at J to 2 bases, leaving 2 bases not matched to a gene. Germline-derived CDR1 and CDR2 are MDHEN and SYDVKM. CDR3 sequence: CASQGVNYGYTF. CDR3 nucleotide sequence: TGTGCCAGCCAGGGGGTGAACTATGGCTACACCTTC.

Only one count was recorded for this clone. The rearrangement links TRBV30 to TRBJ1-5, with TRBD1 matching over 8 bases. Germline assignment: CDR1 GTSNPN and CDR2 SVGIG (reference sequence). V gave up 5 bases and J gave up 1 base; unmatched junction bases: 4. This CDR3 contains 14 residues. CDR3 in DNA: TGTGCCTGGGCTCAGGGGGCGAGCAATCAGCCCCAGCATTTT. It is translated as CAWAQGASNQPQHF.

The chain uses TRBV30 and TRBJ2-7; 7 bases agree with TRBD2. Germline V CDR1 and CDR2: GTSNPN, SVGIG (reference sequence). J gave up 0 bases and V 1 base, and 9 bases lay outside the gene matches. The CDR3 is 16 amino acids. The CDR3 DNA reads TGTGCCTGGAGTGAGATGGCGGGAGCCCTCTCCTACGAGCAGTACTTC. Protein: CAWSEMAGALSYEQYF.

The chain links TRBV9 to TRBJ1-1; TRBD1 is a possible D gene (5 bases). The CDR3 has 16 residues. Germline CDR1 and CDR2: SGDLS and YYNGEE. V lost 5 bases, J lost 1 base, and 18 bases lay in between. In nucleotides, the CDR3 is TGTGCCAGCAGAATTACAGGAGGGGTCGGGAACACTGAAGCTTTCTTT. This encodes CASRITGGVGNTEAFF.

V and J are TRBV4-1 and TRBJ2-6; a weak D match, TRBD2 (5 bases). Trimming pared 0 bases from V and 0 bases from J, leaving 6 bases between. This CDR3 spans 16 amino acids. CDR1 MGHRA and CDR2 YSYEKL come from the germline V gene. CDR3 sequence (DNA): TGCGCCAGCAGCCAAGACCGGGGCTCTGGGGCCAACGTCCTGACTTTC. Translating it yields CASSQDRGSGANVLTF.

The chain combines TRBV25-1 with TRBJ1-2, with D unclear. Trimming removed 0 bases from V and 4 bases from J, with 15 bases in between. CDR1 is MGHDK and CDR2 is SYGVNS in the germline V gene. This CDR3 region has 16 residues. CDR3 DNA: TGTGCCAGCAGTGAATATGTCCCGTCCCCTATCTATGGCTACACCTTC. Amino acids: CASSEYVPSPIYGYTF.

The chain combines TRBV9 with TRBJ2-3; the D gene is possibly TRBD2 (5 bases). Trimming stripped 0 bases from V and 0 bases from J, with 17 bases between. The CDR3 sequence is 18 residues long. Per the germline V gene, CDR1 is SGDLS and CDR2 is YYNGEE. The CDR3 region is CASSVAPPGKYSTDTQYF. The CDR3 DNA is TGTGCCAGCAGCGTAGCACCCCCCGGGAAATATAGCACAGATACGCAGTATTTT.

Concerning this clone itself: Mismatch with germline at one junction end may stem from a read error. The chain is built from TRBV2 and TRBJ2-7; TRBD1 matches 11 bases. The CDR3 is 14 amino acids. The germline gives CDR1 SNHLY, CDR2 FYNNEI. CDR3: CAGRGTGGKYEQYF. The CDR3 nucleotides are TGTGCCGGCAGGGGGACAGGGGGAAAATACGAGCAGTACTTC.

The chain links TRBV30 to TRBJ1-2, with D possibly being TRBD1 (6 bases). Deletions cut 2 bases from V and 2 bases from J, with 9 bases between. The V gene's germline CDR1 is GTSNPN and CDR2 SVGIG (reference sequence). The CDR3 length is 13 residues. In DNA, the CDR3 is TGTGCCTGGAGTCCCGGACAGAACTATGGCTACACCTTC. Translated, it gives CAWSPGQNYGYTF.

The rearrangement uses TRBV27 and TRBJ2-1; 13 nucleotides line up with TRBD2. From germline, CDR1 is MNHEY and CDR2 SMNVEV (reference sequence). V was pared by 5 bases and J by 5 bases, with 6 bases of the junction left unmatched. The CDR3 is made up of 16 amino acids. The CDR3 loop reads CASSPQGLAGNNEQFF. CDR3 sequence (DNA): TGTGCCAGCAGTCCGCAGGGACTAGCGGGGAACAATGAGCAGTTCTTC.